A single sample gave rise to the 8 T cell receptor beta chains below, sequenced in a study of CD8+CD57+ T cells in acquired aplastic anemia. Both TCR beta VDJ combination and CDR3 sequence profiling were carried out. Genomic DNA was the template for this profiling. One entry per CDR3 protein, called by TCRdb with MiXCR from the reads. Of 450,000 to 550,000 distinct CDR3 sequences in the sample, approximately 33% are singletons; the top ten hold 0.82%. Those patients picked for sequencing had displayed CD8+CD57+ cell expansion on flow cytometry. What was sequenced was sorted CD4+, CD8+, or CD8+CD57+ T cells (not recorded which) from PBMCs. The source of these receptors is a human donor with aplastic anemia.

The V call is TRBV2, the J call TRBJ2-5; D possibly matches TRBD1 or TRBD2 (5 bases each). Germline values: CDR1 SNHLY, CDR2 FYNNEI. Trimming cost V 7 bases and J 5 bases, with 20 bases left between them. This CDR3 spans 15 amino acids. For the CDR3, the DNA is TGTGCCAGCAAGGGACCACGATCTTCCGGGGAGACCCAGTACTTC. Its protein product is CASKGPRSSGETQYF.

There are many counts of this clonotype. V gene TRBV12-3 or TRBV12-4 combines with J gene TRBJ2-7; D is ambiguous. This CDR3 comprises 13 residues. V gave up 2 bases and J gave up 2 bases, with 7 bases separating them. CDR3 DNA: TGTGCCAGCAGTTTATCCGGTACCTACGAGCAGTACTTC. This encodes CASSLSGTYEQYF.

The V gene is TRBV30, the J gene TRBJ1-6, with TRBD1 matching over 7 bases. Germline CDR1 GTSNPN, CDR2 SVGIG (reference sequence). J gave up 10 bases and V 2 bases, and 11 bases lay outside the gene matches. The CDR3 has 15 residues. CDR3 in DNA: TGTGCCTGGAGTCCGAGACAGGGTTGGTACTCACCCCTCCACTTT. Its protein is CAWSPRQGWYSPLHF.

Ten or more counts support this clonotype. The chain is built from TRBV15 and TRBJ2-7, with TRBD2 as a possible D gene (5 bases). Trimming removed 9 bases from V and 2 bases from J, with 11 bases in between. Germline lookup yields CDR1 LNHNV and CDR2 YYDKDF (reference sequence). This CDR3 contains 12 residues. The CDR3 nucleotides read TGTGCCACGGAGGACTTGACCTACGAGCAGTACTTC. Residues: CATEDLTYEQYF.

This clonotype was seen a few times. The chain has TRBV4-1 and TRBJ2-3; D not certain. Trimming pared 2 bases from V and 2 bases from J, leaving 8 bases between. The germline CDR1 and CDR2 sequences are MGHRA and YSYEKL. The CDR3 is 14 amino acids. The CDR3 DNA follows: TGCGCCAGCAGCCAATCGAAGCCCACAGATACGCAGTATTTT. This gives the protein CASSQSKPTDTQYF.

This clonotype has only a few counts. The V call is TRBV19, the J call TRBJ2-2; no clear D gene. This CDR3 spans 13 amino acids. V was pared by 7 bases and J by 8 bases, with 14 bases between. The germline V gene encodes CDR1 LNHDA and CDR2 SQIVND (reference sequence). As DNA, the CDR3 is TGTGCCAGTAACAGCGTAGCAGTAGGGGAGCTGTTTTTT. Its translation: CASNSVAVGELFF.

This clonotype occurred many times. The chain recombines TRBV10-2 with TRBJ1-2; the match to TRBD1 covers 8 bases. Germline V gene sequence: CDR1 WSHSY, CDR2 SAAADI. CDR3 length: 17 amino acids. The ends lost 5 bases at V and 4 bases at J; junction bases unmatched: 15. CDR3 region: CASSPGGQGGSLYGYTF. The DNA of the CDR3 is TGCGCCAGCAGTCCGGGAGGACAGGGAGGAAGCCTCTATGGCTACACCTTC.

This clonotype was seen many times. This chain joins TRBV19 and TRBJ1-4, with 8 bases matching TRBD1. The CDR3 has 13 amino acids. The V segment lost 6 bases and the J segment 6 bases; nucleotides outside the gene matches: 3. The germline V gene encodes CDR1 LNHDA and CDR2 SQIVND (reference sequence). CDR3 coding DNA: TGTGCCAGTAGGGACAGGGAGCATGAAAAACTGTTTTTT. Translated, it gives CASRDREHEKLFF.